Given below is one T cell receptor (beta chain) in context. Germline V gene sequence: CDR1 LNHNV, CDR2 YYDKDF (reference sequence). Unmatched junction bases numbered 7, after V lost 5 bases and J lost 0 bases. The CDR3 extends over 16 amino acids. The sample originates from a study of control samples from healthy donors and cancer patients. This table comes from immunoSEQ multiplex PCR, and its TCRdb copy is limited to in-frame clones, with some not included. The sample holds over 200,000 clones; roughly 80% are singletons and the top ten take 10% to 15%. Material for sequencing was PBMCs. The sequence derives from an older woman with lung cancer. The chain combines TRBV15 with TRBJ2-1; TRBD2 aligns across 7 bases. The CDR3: CATSFEPGGSYNEQFF. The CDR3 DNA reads TGTGCCACCAGCTTCGAACCGGGGGGCTCCTACAATGAGCAGTTCTTC. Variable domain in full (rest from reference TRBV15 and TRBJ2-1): DAMVIQNPRYQVTQFGKPVTLSCSQTLNHNVMYWYQQKSSQAPKLLFHYYDKDFNNEADTPDNFQSRRPNTSFCFLDIRSPGLGDTAMYLCATSFEPGGSYNEQFFGPGTRLTVL.